A single T cell receptor beta chain is shown here with its context. TCRdb re-analysed the 5' RACE reads in MiXCR, keeping a single row per CDR3 protein. The sample includes 270,000 or so distinct CDR3 sequences, 18% of them seen just once. This sample is part of a study of T-cell memory formation after mild COVID-19. This TCR was recovered from a man aged 18 to 29 who had mild COVID-19 (a few samples of this study predate the infection). Cell type and time point are not known. Sample: PBMCs or a T cell subset sorted from them (not recorded which).

For the CDR3, the DNA is TGTGCCAGCAGTCCCCAGCGGAGGGGCACTGAAGCTTTCTTT. It yields the protein CASSPQRRGTEAFF. The chain employs TRBV27 and TRBJ1-1, with D tentatively TRBD1 (5 bases). The V gene's germline CDR1 is MNHEY and CDR2 SMNVEV (reference sequence). Trimming pared 5 bases from V and 4 bases from J, leaving 14 bases between. The CDR3 spans 14 residues.